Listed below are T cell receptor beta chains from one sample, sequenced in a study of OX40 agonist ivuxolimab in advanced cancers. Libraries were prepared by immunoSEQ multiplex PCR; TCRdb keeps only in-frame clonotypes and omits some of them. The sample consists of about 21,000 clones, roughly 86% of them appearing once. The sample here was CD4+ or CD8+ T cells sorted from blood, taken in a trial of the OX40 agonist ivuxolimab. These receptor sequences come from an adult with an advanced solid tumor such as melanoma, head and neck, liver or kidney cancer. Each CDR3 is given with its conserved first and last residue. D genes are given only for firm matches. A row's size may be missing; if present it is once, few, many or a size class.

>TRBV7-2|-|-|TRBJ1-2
CASSPGDGRYTF
TGTGCCAGCAGCCCCGGGGACGGACGCTACACCTTC
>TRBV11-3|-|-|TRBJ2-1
CASSLDSGNEQFF
TGTGCCAGCAGCTTAGACTCCGGGAATGAGCAGTTCTTC
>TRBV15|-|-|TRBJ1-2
CATSRGGVGKGYTF
TGTGCCACCAGCAGAGGGGGGGTAGGAAAGGGCTACACCTTC
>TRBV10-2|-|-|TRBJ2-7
CASSEPLGALSEQYF
TGCGCCAGCAGTGAGCCCCTAGGGGCCCTTAGTGAGCAGTACTTC
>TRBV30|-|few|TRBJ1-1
CAWSVGWTEAFF
TGTGCCTGGAGTGTAGGTTGGACAGAAGCTTTCTTT
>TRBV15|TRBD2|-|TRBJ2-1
CATSRERASGGWNEQFF
TGTGCCACCAGCAGAGAGCGGGCTAGCGGGGGGTGGAATGAGCAGTTCTTC
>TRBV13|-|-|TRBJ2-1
CASSLGAGSDEQFF
TGTGCCAGCAGCTTAGGAGCTGGTAGCGATGAGCAGTTCTTC
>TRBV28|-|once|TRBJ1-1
CASSIYRESNTEAFF
TGTGCCAGCAGTATATACAGGGAGTCGAACACTGAAGCTTTCTTT
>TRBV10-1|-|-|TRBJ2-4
CASSERSGTAKNIQYF
TGCGCCAGCAGTGAGAGGTCCGGGACAGCCAAAAACATTCAGTACTTC
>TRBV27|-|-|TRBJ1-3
CASSLRASGNTIYF
TGTGCCAGCAGTTTAAGGGCCTCTGGAAACACCATATATTTT
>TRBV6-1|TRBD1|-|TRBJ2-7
CASNLEGGLSYEQYF
TGTGCCAGCAACCTGGAAGGGGGCCTCTCCTACGAGCAGTACTTC